Listed below are T cell receptor beta chains from one sample, sequenced in a study of breast tumors, draining lymph nodes, adjacent tissues. TCRdb reanalysed the multiplex PCR reads using MiXCR and keeps one entry per CDR3 protein. The table includes about 47,000 distinct CDR3 sequences, 23% detected once. Material: breast tumor tissue. These receptors all stem from a female donor with breast cancer. Some clones in this sample may be carry-over from other donors' samples. The CDR3 runs from the conserved cysteine through the conserved F or W. Fields, in order: D gene, J gene, clone size, V gene, CDR3 DNA, CDR3 protein. D genes are given only for firm matches. A row's size may be missing; if present it is once, few, many or a size class.

-,TRBJ1-5,many,TRBV6-2/TRBV6-3,TGTGCCAGCAGTTACGGGGCTGACACTCAGCCCCAGCATTTT,CASSYGADTQPQHF
-,TRBJ2-6,many,TRBV29-1,TGCAGCGTTGAAGACATGAACTCTGGGGCCAACGTCCTGACTTTC,CSVEDMNSGANVLTF
-,TRBJ1-4,-,TRBV2,TGTGCCAGCAGTGAACAGGCTGACGCTGAAAAACTGTTTTTT,CASSEQADAEKLFF
TRBD1,TRBJ2-5,-,TRBV9,TGTACCAGCAGCGCGGCACAGGGGGCGGTTTCGGGCGAGACCCAGTACTTC,CTSSAAQGAVSGETQYF
TRBD1,TRBJ1-3,many,TRBV5-4,TGTGCCAGCAGCTTGGCCGGGACAGGAGGCGGAAACACCATATATTTT,CASSLAGTGGGNTIYF
-,TRBJ2-7,many,TRBV18,TGTGCCAGCTCACCACCGTCCGTTTACGAGCAGTACTTC,CASSPPSVYEQYF
TRBD2,TRBJ2-1,many,TRBV5-1,TGCGCCAGCAGCTTGGCTCTAGCGGGAGTGCTCAATGAGCAGTTCTTC,CASSLALAGVLNEQFF
-,TRBJ2-2,few,TRBV27,TGTGCCAGCAGTTTACGGACCGGGGGTAGCGGGGAGCTGTTTTTT,CASSLRTGGSGELFF
TRBD2,TRBJ2-1,many,TRBV29-1,TGCAGCGTTGACTATGGCGGGAGCCCCTACAATGAGCAGTTCTTC,CSVDYGGSPYNEQFF
-,TRBJ2-2,-,TRBV6-1,TGTGCCAGCAGTTCTCAGGGGGGAAGCGGGCCCGGGGAGCTGTTTTTT,CASSSQGGSGPGELFF
-,TRBJ1-1,once,TRBV20-1,TGCAGTGCTAGAGATTTCGAGAACACTGAAGCTTTCTTT,CSARDFENTEAFF
TRBD1,TRBJ1-2,many,TRBV4-1,TGCGCCAGCAGCCTGGGGCAGGGGGCTGGCTACACCTTC,CASSLGQGAGYTF
-,TRBJ1-6,medium-sized,TRBV2,TGTGCCAGCAGCTGGCCGCGAGGGGCGCGGAATTCACCCCTCCACTTT,CASSWPRGARNSPLHF
-,TRBJ1-6,many,TRBV9,TGTGCCAGCAGCGTAGGATTCGGTAATTCACCCCTCCACTTT,CASSVGFGNSPLHF
-,TRBJ2-5,many,TRBV9,TGTGCCAGCAGCGTAAATCCAGGGAAAGAGACCCAGTACTTC,CASSVNPGKETQYF
TRBD1,TRBJ2-3,many,TRBV7-3,TGTGCCAGCAGCGCAACAGGGGTCACAGATACGCAGTATTTT,CASSATGVTDTQYF
-,TRBJ2-7,-,TRBV7-9,TGTGCCAGCAGCTTAGGTGGGGACGAGCAGTACTTC,CASSLGGDEQYF
TRBD2,TRBJ2-5,many,TRBV29-1,TGCAGCGTTGCGGGGGGAACAGAAGAGACCCAGTACTTC,CSVAGGTEETQYF
TRBD2,TRBJ2-1,many,TRBV9,TGTGCCAGCAGCTCTAGCCATAGCGGGGGGGTCAATGAGCAGTTCTTC,CASSSSHSGGVNEQFF
TRBD2,TRBJ2-2,many,TRBV2,TGTGCCAGCAGTTATACTAGCGGGAGGCGGGCCGGGGAGCTGTTTTTT,CASSYTSGRRAGELFF
TRBD2,TRBJ2-3,-,TRBV7-6,TGTGCCAGCAACCCTAGGCTAGCGGCAGTCCCAGATACGCAGTATTTT,CASNPRLAAVPDTQYF
TRBD1,TRBJ1-5,many,TRBV3-1,TGTGCCAGCAGCCAGGACAGGGTACAGCCCCAGCATTTT,CASSQDRVQPQHF
-,TRBJ1-4,many,TRBV7-7,TGTGCCAGCAGAGCCCTCAAGATCCAAGTTTGGGAAAAACTGTTTTTT,CASRALKIQVWEKLFF
-,TRBJ1-4,many,TRBV6-1,TGTGCCAGCAGTGAAGCGGGGGGAGGAACTAATGAAAAACTGTTTTTT,CASSEAGGGTNEKLFF
-,TRBJ1-3,many,TRBV19,TGTGCCAGTAGTCCCAGTAGTTGGGGGAACACCATATATTTT,CASSPSSWGNTIYF
-,TRBJ2-6,many,TRBV24-1,TGTGCCACCAGTGACCCCTCTCTCTCTGGGGCCAACGTCCTGACTTTC,CATSDPSLSGANVLTF
-,TRBJ2-1,-,TRBV9,TGTGCCAGCAGCGTTCCTATTAGCAAGGGTGAGCAGTTCTTC,CASSVPISKGEQFF
TRBD1,TRBJ2-7,many,TRBV11-2,TGTGCCAGCAGTCCAGGGGGTTTCTACGAGCAGTACTTC,CASSPGGFYEQYF
-,TRBJ2-5,many,TRBV5-1,TGCGCCAGCAGCGACGGCGGACAAGAGACCCAGTACTTC,CASSDGGQETQYF
-,TRBJ2-3,many,TRBV29-1,TGCAGCGCACCTAGCACAGATACGCAGTATTTT,CSAPSTDTQYF
-,TRBJ2-1,-,TRBV20-1,TGCAGTGCTAGAGCTGTCGATGAGCAGTTCTTC,CSARAVDEQFF
-,TRBJ1-1,-,TRBV7-9,TGTGCCAGCAGCAACACTGAAGCTTTCTTT,CASSNTEAFF
-,TRBJ1-2,many,TRBV6-5,TGTGCCAGCATCCCCCGGGGGTCCAACTATGGCTACACCTTC,CASIPRGSNYGYTF
TRBD2,TRBJ2-5,many,TRBV29-1,TGCAGCCATTTAGCGGGGCAAGAGACCCAGTACTTC,CSHLAGQETQYF
-,TRBJ1-2,few,TRBV3-1,TGTGCCAGCAGCCAAGATTCGGACAGCCAGACCTATGGCTACACCTTC,CASSQDSDSQTYGYTF
TRBD2,TRBJ2-2,many,TRBV4-2,TGTGCCAGCAGCCCGACAGCGGGGGGCGACACCGGGGAGCTGTTTTTT,CASSPTAGGDTGELFF
-,TRBJ2-2,-,TRBV28,TGTGCCAGTTACTCGAACACCGGGGAGCTGTTTTTT,CASYSNTGELFF
-,TRBJ1-5,few,TRBV5-8,TGTGCCAGCAGCTTAAGAGGAAATGATCAGCCCCAGCATTTT,CASSLRGNDQPQHF
TRBD1,TRBJ1-4,many,TRBV10-3,TGTGCCATCAGACGGACAGGGTCGGGTGAAAAACTGTTTTTT,CAIRRTGSGEKLFF